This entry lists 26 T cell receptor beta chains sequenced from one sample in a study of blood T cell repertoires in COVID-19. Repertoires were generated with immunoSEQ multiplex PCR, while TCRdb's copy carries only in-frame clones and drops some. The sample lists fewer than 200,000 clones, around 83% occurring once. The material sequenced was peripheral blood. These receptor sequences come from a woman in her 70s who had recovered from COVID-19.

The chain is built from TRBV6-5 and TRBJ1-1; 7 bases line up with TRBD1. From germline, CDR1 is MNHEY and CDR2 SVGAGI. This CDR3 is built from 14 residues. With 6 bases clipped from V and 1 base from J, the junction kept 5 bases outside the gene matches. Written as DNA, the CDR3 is TGTGCCAGCAGGCCCAGGGGGGCGAACACTGAAGCTTTCTTT. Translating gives CASRPRGANTEAFF.

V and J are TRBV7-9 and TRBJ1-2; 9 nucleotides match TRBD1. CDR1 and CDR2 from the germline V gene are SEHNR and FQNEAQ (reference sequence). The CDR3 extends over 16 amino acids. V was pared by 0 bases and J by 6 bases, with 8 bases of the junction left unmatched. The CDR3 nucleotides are TGTGCCAGCAGCTTAGCGGGGGACAGGGTGATAGATGGCTACACCTTC. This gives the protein CASSLAGDRVIDGYTF.

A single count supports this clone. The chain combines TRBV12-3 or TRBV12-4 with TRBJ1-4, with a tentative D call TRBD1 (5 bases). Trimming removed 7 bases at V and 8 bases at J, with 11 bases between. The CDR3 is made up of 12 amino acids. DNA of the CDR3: TGTGCCAGCATGGGGCAAGGGGAAAAACTGTTTTTT. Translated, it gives CASMGQGEKLFF.

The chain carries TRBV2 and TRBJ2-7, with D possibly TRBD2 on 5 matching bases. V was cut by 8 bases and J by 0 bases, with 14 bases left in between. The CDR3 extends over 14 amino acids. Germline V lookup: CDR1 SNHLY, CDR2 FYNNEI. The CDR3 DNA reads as TGTGCCAGCGGAGGACTGGTGAGCTCCTACGAGCAGTACTTC. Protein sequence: CASGGLVSSYEQYF.

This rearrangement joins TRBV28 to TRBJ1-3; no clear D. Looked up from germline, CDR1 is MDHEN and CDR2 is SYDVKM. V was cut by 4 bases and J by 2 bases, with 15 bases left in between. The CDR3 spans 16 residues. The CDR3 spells CASSSTGRVAGNTIYF. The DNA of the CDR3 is TGTGCCAGCAGTTCCACTGGGAGGGTGGCTGGAAACACCATATATTTT.

CDR3 loop: CASSSWGGGQGSPGELFF. CDR3 bases: TGTGCCAGTAGTAGTTGGGGTGGAGGACAGGGTTCCCCCGGGGAGCTGTTTTTT. This sequence joins TRBV19 and TRBJ2-2; TRBD1 matches 8 bases. Trimming took 4 bases from V and 6 from J; bases not matched to a gene: 16. This CDR3 is 18 amino acids long. CDR1 and CDR2 (germline): LNHDA, SQIVND (reference sequence). The entire variable domain, with the rest obtained from reference TRBV19 and TRBJ2-2, is as follows: DGGITQSPKYLFRKEGQNVTLSCEQNLNHDAMYWYRQDPGQGLRLIYYSQIVNDFQKGDIAEGYSVSREKKESFPLTVTSAQKNPTAFYLCASSSWGGGQGSPGELFFGEGSRLTVL.

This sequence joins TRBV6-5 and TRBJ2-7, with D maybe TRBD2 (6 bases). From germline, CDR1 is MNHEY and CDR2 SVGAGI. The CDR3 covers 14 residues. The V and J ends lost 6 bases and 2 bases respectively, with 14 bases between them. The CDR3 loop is CASSPKGGAYEQYF. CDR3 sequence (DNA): TGTGCCAGCAGCCCGAAGGGAGGTGCCTACGAGCAGTACTTC.

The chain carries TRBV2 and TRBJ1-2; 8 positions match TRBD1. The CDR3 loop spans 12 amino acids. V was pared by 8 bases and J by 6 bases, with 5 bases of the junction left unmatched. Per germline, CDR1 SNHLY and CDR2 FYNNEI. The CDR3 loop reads CASSGTGDGYTF. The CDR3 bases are TGTGCCAGCTCCGGGACAGGTGATGGCTACACCTTC.

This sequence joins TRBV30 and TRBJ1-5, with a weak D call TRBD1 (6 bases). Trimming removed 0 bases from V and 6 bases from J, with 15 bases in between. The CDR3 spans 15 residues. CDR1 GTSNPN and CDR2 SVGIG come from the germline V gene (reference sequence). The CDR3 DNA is TGTGCCTGGAGTGTAATGGCAGGGGCCGGTCAGCCCCAGCATTTT. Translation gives CAWSVMAGAGQPQHF.

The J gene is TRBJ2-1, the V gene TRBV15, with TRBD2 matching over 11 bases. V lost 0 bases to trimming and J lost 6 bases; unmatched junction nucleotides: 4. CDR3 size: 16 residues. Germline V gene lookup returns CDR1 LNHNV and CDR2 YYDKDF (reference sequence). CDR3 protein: CATSRERLAGLNEQFF. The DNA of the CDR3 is TGTGCCACCAGCAGAGAGCGACTAGCGGGACTCAATGAGCAGTTCTTC.

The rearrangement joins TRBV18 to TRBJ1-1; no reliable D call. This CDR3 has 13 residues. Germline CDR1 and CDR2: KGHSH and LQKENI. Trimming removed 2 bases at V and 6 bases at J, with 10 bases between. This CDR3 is CASSPGPSSEAFF. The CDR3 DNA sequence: TGTGCCAGCTCACCAGGGCCCTCGTCTGAAGCTTTCTTT.

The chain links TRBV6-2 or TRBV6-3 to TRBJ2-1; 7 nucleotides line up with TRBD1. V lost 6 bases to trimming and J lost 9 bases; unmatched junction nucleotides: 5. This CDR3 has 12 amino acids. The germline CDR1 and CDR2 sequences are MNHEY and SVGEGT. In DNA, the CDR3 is TGTGCCAGCAGCCAGGGGGTCGGTGAGCAGTTCTTC. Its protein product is CASSQGVGEQFF.

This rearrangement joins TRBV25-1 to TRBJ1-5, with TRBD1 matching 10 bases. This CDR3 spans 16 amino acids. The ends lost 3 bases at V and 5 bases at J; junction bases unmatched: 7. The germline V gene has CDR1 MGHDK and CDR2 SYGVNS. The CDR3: CASSDLDRGIDQPQHF. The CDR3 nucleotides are TGTGCCAGCAGTGACCTGGACAGGGGGATAGATCAGCCCCAGCATTTT.

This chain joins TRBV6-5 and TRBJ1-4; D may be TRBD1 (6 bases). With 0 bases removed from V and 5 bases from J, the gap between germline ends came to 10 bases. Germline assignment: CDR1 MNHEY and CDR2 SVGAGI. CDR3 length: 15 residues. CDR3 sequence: CASSYSGAPNEKLFF. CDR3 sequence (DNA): TGTGCCAGCAGTTACTCGGGGGCCCCGAATGAAAAACTGTTTTTT.

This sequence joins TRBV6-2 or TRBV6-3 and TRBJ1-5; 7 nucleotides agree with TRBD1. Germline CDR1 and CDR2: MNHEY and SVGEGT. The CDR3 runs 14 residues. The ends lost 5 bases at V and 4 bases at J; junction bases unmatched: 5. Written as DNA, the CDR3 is TGTGCCAGCAGTCGCGGGACAGTTAATCAGCCCCAGCATTTT. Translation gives CASSRGTVNQPQHF.

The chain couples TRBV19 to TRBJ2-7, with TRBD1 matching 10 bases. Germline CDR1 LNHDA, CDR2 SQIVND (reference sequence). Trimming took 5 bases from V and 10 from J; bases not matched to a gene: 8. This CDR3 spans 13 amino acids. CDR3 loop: CASSPGQGGPQYF. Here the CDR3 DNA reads TGTGCCAGTAGTCCCGGACAGGGGGGTCCCCAGTACTTC.

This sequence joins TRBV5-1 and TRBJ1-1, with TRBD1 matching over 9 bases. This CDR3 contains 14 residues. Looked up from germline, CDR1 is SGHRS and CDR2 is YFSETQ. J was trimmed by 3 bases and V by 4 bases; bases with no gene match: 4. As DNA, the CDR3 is TGCGCCAGCAGCCGGACAGGGGATGACACTGAAGCTTTCTTT. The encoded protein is CASSRTGDDTEAFF.

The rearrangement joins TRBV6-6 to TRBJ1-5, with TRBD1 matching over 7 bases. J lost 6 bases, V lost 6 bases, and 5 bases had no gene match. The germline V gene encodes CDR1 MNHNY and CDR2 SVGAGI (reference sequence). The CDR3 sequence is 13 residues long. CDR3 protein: CASSHDRVQPQHF. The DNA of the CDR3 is TGTGCCAGCAGCCACGACAGGGTTCAGCCCCAGCATTTT.

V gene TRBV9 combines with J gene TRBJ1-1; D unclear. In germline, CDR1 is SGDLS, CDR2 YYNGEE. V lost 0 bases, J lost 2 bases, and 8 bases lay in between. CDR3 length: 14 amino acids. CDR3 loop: CASSVAGVNTEAFF. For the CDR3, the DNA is TGTGCCAGCAGCGTAGCCGGGGTTAACACTGAAGCTTTCTTT.

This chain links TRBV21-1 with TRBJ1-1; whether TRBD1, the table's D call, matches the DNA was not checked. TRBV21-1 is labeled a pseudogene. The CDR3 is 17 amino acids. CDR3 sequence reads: CASTTGDRGPPGAEAFF. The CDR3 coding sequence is TGTGCCAGCACCACGGGGGACAGGGGGCCCCCTGGGGCTGAAGCTTTCTTT.

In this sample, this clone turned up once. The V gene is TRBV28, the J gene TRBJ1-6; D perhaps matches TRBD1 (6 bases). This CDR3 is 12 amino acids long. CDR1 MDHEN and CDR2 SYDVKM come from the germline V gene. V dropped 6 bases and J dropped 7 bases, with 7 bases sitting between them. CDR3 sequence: CASRDRNSPLHF. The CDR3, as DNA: TGTGCCAGCAGGGACAGAAATTCACCCCTCCACTTT.

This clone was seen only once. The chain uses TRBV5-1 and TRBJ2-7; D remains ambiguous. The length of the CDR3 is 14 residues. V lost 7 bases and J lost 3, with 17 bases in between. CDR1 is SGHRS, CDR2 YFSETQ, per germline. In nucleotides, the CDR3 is TGCGCCAGCTCCCCCCCCTCGCAGGTCTACGAGCAGTACTTC. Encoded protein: CASSPPSQVYEQYF.

CDR3 protein: CASSPSGGSYEQYF. The CDR3 DNA sequence: TGCGCCAGCAGCCCCTCCGGGGGCTCCTACGAGCAGTACTTC. The chain employs TRBV5-1 and TRBJ2-7; maybe TRBD2 (6 bases). CDR1 is SGHRS and CDR2 is YFSETQ in the germline V gene. CDR3 length equals 14 residues. Between the trimmed V and J ends, which lost 4 bases and 0 bases, there was a span of 11 bases. The full variable domain, completed using reference TRBV5-1 and TRBJ2-7, is KAGVTQTPRYLIKTRGQQVTLSCSPISGHRSVSWYQQTPGQGLQFLFEYFSETQRNKGNFPGRFSGRQFSNSRSEMNVSTLELGDSALYLCASSPSGGSYEQYFGPGTRLTVT.

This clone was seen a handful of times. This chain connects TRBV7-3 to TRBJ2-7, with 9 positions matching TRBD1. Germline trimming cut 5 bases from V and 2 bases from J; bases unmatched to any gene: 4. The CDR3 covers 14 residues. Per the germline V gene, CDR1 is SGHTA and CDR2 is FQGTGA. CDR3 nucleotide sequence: TGTGCCAGCAGCATGGGGACAGGGCCCTACGAGCAGTACTTC. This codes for CASSMGTGPYEQYF.

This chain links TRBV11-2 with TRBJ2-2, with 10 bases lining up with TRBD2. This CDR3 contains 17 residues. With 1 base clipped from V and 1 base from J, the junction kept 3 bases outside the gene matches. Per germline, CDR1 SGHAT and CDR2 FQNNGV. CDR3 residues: CASSLVVAGGNTGELFF. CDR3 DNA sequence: TGTGCCAGCAGCTTAGTGGTAGCGGGAGGGAACACCGGGGAGCTGTTTTTT.

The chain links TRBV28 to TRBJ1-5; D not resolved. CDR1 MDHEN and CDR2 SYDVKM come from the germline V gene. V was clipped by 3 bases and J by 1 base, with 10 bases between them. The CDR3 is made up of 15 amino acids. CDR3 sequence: CASSLGGSSNQPQHF. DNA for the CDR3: TGTGCCAGCAGTTTGGGAGGCTCCAGCAATCAGCCCCAGCATTTT.